What follows are 9 T cell receptor beta chains derived from one specimen sequenced in a study of CXCR3-negative and CXCR3-positive naive CD8 T cells. 5' RACE with UMI labels generated the TRB cDNA libraries. TCRdb derives one entry per CDR3 protein from the 5' RACE reads, leaving out DNA. The sample holds some 130,000 distinct CDR3 sequences. Sequencing was performed on naive CXCR3- CD8+ T cells from blood. Noted subset: CD45RO-CCR7+CD27+CD95- naive CD8+ T cells lacking CXCR3 (TNR3-). These receptors originate from a human donor in good health. Some clones in this sample may be carry-over from other donors' samples.

This rearrangement joins TRBV28 to TRBJ2-7; as DNA is missing, the TRBD1 call by TCRdb cannot be tested. The germline V gene encodes CDR1 MDHEN and CDR2 SYDVKM. This CDR3 has 14 amino acids. The CDR3 region is CASSFMAGDYEQYF.

The chain recombines TRBV3-1 with TRBJ2-7; TCRdb reports TRBD1, a call that lacks DNA to check it against. CDR1 and CDR2 from the germline V gene are LGHDT and YNNKEL (reference sequence). This CDR3 spans 15 amino acids. CDR3 sequence: CASSPLKAGEVEQYF.

The CDR3 loop reads CASSPPAGSEQYF. The V and J genes are TRBV18 and TRBJ2-7; the TCRdb D gene call, TRBD1, has no DNA to confirm it. Germline V gene sequence: CDR1 KGHSH, CDR2 LQKENI. CDR3 size: 13 residues. Drawing the rest from reference TRBV18 and TRBJ2-7, the complete variable domain is NAGVMQNPRHLVRRRGQEARLRCSPMKGHSHVYWYRQLPEEGLKFMVYLQKENIIDESGMPKERFSAEFPKEGPSILRIQQVVRGDSAAYFCASSPPAGSEQYFGPGTRLTVT.

The chain is built from TRBV19 and TRBJ2-7. Per the germline V gene, CDR1 is LNHDA and CDR2 is SQIVND (reference sequence). This CDR3 comprises 14 residues. CDR3 in amino acids: CASSMTAGLYEQYF.

The gene calls are TRBV15 and TRBJ2-1; with no DNA, the TCRdb D assignment of TRBD2 cannot be verified. Germline loops: CDR1 LNHNV, CDR2 YYDKDF (reference sequence). This CDR3 is 16 amino acids long. The CDR3 here is CATSRGLAQGYNEQFF. The whole variable domain, filled in from reference TRBV15 and TRBJ2-1, reads DAMVIQNPRYQVTQFGKPVTLSCSQTLNHNVMYWYQQKSSQAPKLLFHYYDKDFNNEADTPDNFQSRRPNTSFCFLDIRSPGLGDTAMYLCATSRGLAQGYNEQFFGPGTRLTVL.

This sequence joins TRBV20-1 and TRBJ1-1; as DNA is missing, the TRBD1 call by TCRdb cannot be tested. The germline V gene has CDR1 DFQATT and CDR2 SNEGSKA (reference sequence). This CDR3 comprises 14 residues. CDR3 sequence reads: CSARDRGWNTEAFF.

CDR3 residues: CASSVTGLAGETQYF. The chain recombines TRBV11-3 with TRBJ2-5; checking the TCRdb D call of TRBD2 is not possible without DNA. From germline, CDR1 is SGHNT and CDR2 YENEEA. The CDR3 has 15 residues.

The chain recombines TRBV4-1 with TRBJ1-2; the TRBD1 assignment by TCRdb is unverifiable without DNA. The length of the CDR3 is 15 residues. Germline V gene sequence: CDR1 MGHRA, CDR2 YSYEKL. CDR3 amino acids: CASSQPGQTNYGYTF.

The chain employs TRBV4-1 and TRBJ2-2; TCRdb proposes TRBD1, but this gene call is untestable without DNA. The CDR3 is made up of 16 amino acids. Germline V lookup: CDR1 MGHRA, CDR2 YSYEKL. CDR3 in amino acids: CASSQDRTDMTGELFF.